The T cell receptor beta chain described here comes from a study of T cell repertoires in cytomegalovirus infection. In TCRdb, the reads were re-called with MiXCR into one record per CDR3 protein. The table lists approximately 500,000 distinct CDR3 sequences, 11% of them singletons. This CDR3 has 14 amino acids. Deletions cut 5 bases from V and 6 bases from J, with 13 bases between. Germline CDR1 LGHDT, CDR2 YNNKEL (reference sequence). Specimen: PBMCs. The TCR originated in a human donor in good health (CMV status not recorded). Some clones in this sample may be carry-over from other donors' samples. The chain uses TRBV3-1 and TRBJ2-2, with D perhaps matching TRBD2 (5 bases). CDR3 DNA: TGTGCCAGCAGCTACGGAGGAGTTCCCGGGGAGCTGTTTTTT. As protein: CASSYGGVPGELFF.